This T cell receptor beta chain was captured by sequencing in a study of tumor-infiltrating lymphocytes in primary liver carcinoma. Study-level information: All patients had surgically resected primary liver carcinoma. Sequencing of the samples generated roughly 3.5 to 7.13 million productive TCRbeta reads, with similar yields across tissue types. Findings and caveats of the study: When set against blood, tumors had a significantly higher top-250-clone fraction (p = 0.039).

The CDR3 has 15 residues. The ends were cut back, 5 bases at V and 2 bases at J, with 13 bases in the middle. Germline-derived CDR1 and CDR2 are SEHNR and FQNEAQ (reference sequence). This clonotype came up a few times. Its antigen is unknown. Germline DNA was also extracted, with blood RNA taken from unsorted whole blood. Making TCR beta cDNA involved around 520 ng total RNA and a constant-region primer. It was through three nested multiplex PCR rounds of slightly modified ARM-PCR that TCR beta libraries arose. Amplification in the first two PCR rounds was performed using TRBV1-TRBV30 forward primers and a C-beta reverse primer for 10 cycles each. TCRdb used MiXCR to reprocess the multiplex PCR reads, holding one entry per CDR3 protein. The sample has about 350,000 distinct CDR3 sequences; less than 65% are singletons.

The sample was peripheral blood. This clonotype originated in a middle-aged man with primary liver carcinoma and hepatitis B virus infection. V usage is TRBV7-9 and J usage is TRBJ1-5; D unresolved. For the CDR3, the DNA is TGTGCCAGCAGCCTAGGCAGCGAACGCAATCAGCCCCAGCATTTT. This sequence encodes CASSLGSERNQPQHF.